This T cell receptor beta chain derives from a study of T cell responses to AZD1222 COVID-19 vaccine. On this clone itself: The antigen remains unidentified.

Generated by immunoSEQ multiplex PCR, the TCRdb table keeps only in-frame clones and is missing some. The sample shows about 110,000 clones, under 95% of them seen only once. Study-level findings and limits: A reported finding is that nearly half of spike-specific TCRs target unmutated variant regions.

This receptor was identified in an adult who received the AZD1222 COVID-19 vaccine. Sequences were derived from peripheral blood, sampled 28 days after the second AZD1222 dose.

CDR3 in amino acids: CASSIDRQNTGELFF. The CDR3 nucleotides are TGTGCCAGTAGTATCGACAGGCAGAACACCGGGGAGCTGTTTTTT. V gene TRBV19 combines with J gene TRBJ2-2, with D possibly TRBD1 on 6 matching bases. Germline V CDR1 and CDR2: LNHDA, SQIVND (reference sequence). The CDR3 extends over 15 amino acids. Trimming removed 3 bases from V and 1 base from J, with 9 bases in between.